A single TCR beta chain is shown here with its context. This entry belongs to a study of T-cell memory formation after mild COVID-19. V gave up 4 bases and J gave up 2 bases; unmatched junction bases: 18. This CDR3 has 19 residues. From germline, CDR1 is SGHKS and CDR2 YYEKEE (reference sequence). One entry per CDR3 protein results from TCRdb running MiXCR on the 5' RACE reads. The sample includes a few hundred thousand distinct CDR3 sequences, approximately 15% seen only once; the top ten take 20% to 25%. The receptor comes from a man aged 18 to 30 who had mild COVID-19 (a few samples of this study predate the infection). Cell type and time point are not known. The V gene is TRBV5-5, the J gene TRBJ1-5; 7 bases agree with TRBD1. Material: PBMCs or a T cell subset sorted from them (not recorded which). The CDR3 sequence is CASSASGTVTYSGNQPQHF. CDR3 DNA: TGTGCCAGCAGCGCCTCCGGGACAGTCACATATTCGGGCAATCAGCCCCAGCATTTT.